Given below is one T cell receptor (beta chain) in context. Its antigen is unknown. These data come from a study of CD8 T cells in ankylosing spondylitis. General study results and limits: Seemingly characteristic of ankylosing spondylitis blood was a TCR beta motif consisting of about 8 highly homologous variants. Disease-associated clones were reportedly significantly overrepresented in matched ankylosing spondylitis synovial fluid. Previously reported in reactive arthritis synovial fluid and blood were some of the motif variants. Disease-linked clones were found to be CD8+ and relatively rare in peripheral blood.

TCRdb fed the 5' RACE reads into MiXCR, producing one record per CDR3 protein. The sample lists over 600,000 distinct CDR3 sequences; 19% were seen once. Specimen: blood, either unsorted or a sorted T cell fraction (not recorded which). This TCR derives from a male donor with ankylosing spondylitis.

The CDR3 reads CASSQEGTSGLQETQYF. In DNA form, the CDR3 reads TGTGCCAGCAGCCAAGAGGGGACTAGCGGACTACAAGAGACCCAGTACTTC. The J gene is TRBJ2-5, the V gene TRBV4-2; 11 positions agree with TRBD2. Trimming cost V 0 bases and J 2 bases; bases outside gene matches: 5. CDR1 and CDR2 from the germline V gene are LGHNA and YNFKEQ. This CDR3 is 17 amino acids long.